The present T cell receptor beta chain was sequenced within a study of response to subunit inactivated influenza vaccine (dated by TCRdb to 2016 to 2019). With regard to the full study: Deep quantitative profiling of the T cell receptor repertoire was used in the study to follow responses to a trivalent subunit inactivated influenza vaccine. Overall study outcomes, separate from this receptor: According to the authors, only a limited number of new T cells may be recruited by each seasonal influenza vaccination.

The method behind the library was RT-PCR. Sequencing used an Illumina HiSeq 2500. TCRdb reprocessed the public reads (quality trimming at Q25 with fastp, clone calling with MiXCR) and kept in-frame beta chains. A single entry per CDR3 protein holds the most common genes and DNA from its merged rows. The sample data list just under 550,000 distinct CDR3 sequences, and roughly 25% of these were observed just once. 2.8% of the sample is taken by the ten largest. The CDR3, from cysteine to phenylalanine, totals 14 residues. The read is trimmed to its CDR3 DNA, 42 bases read in frame from base 1. The germline V end is reduced by 6 bases and the J end by 4 bases; junction bases left unmatched: 6. To note about this clonotype: This clone's antigen is unknown. No much larger clone is present one base from it, and per-base qualities are unavailable.

The data were also submitted as part of a second study, on T cells expressing NK-cell markers. From the second report: The TCR beta cDNA libraries were made using 5'RACE template switching, a step that added both a universal primer site and unique molecular identifiers. Fewer than ten donors provided sorted CD3+CD56+NKG2C+, CD3+CD56+NKG2C- and CD3+CD56-NKG2C+ T-cell subsets, whose TCR beta-chain repertoires were profiled. Among the eight sequenced donors, seven were HCMV-seropositive and one was HCMV-seronegative. To restrict sorting to alphabetaTCR-expressing T cells, an anti-gammadeltaTCR antibody was added in several experiments. In about six donors, the dominant CD3+CD56+NKG2C+ clonotypes were found to rank among the top 10 CD8+ clonotypes and to make up about 1.0-7.5% of CD8+ T cells. Those dominant clonotypes were again the most abundant among CD3+CD56-NKG2C+ cells in several donors, at about 25-65%. It remained unclear whether the expanded NKG2C-expressing T cell clones were specific for HCMV antigens. All eight donors whose samples were sequenced were randomly selected healthy volunteers, three of them men and five women. To determine HCMV serostatus, a commercial ELISA kit was used to detect HCMV-specific IgG in serum. Peripheral blood mononuclear cells were isolated from blood by Ficoll density gradient centrifugation. Magnetic immunoseparation with Miltenyi isolation kits was used to isolate CD4+ and CD8+ T cells from PBMC. Priming for cDNA synthesis came from the TCR beta constant segment, and two successive PCR amplification steps followed. Sequencing of the libraries produced 2 x 150 bp reads on Illumina HiSeq 2000/2500, MiSeq or NextSeq. Reads were demultiplexed and grouped by UMI with MIGEC, and clonotypes were assembled and quantified with MiTCR. To remove erroneous sequences, TCR cDNA sequences were retained only when supported by two or more reads. Downstream repertoire analysis used the tcR package, and clonotypes were matched across fractions by CDR3 nucleotide sequence plus V segment. VDJmatch was used to annotate antigen specificity against VDJdb, with one amino acid substitution in CDR3 allowed.

The sequence links TRBV12-3 or TRBV12-4 to TRBJ1-5; 7 middle bases align to TRBD1. The specimen comprised CD4+ T cells sorted from PBMCs, sampled 11 to 12 days after vaccination. This clonotype was sampled from a man between 50 and 59 years old who received an inactivated influenza vaccine. Donor details come from another sample of the same person, matched by shared clones. The DNA sequence follows: TGTGCCAGCAGATACGGGACAGCTAATCAGCCCCAGCATTTT. Its protein product is CASRYGTANQPQHF.